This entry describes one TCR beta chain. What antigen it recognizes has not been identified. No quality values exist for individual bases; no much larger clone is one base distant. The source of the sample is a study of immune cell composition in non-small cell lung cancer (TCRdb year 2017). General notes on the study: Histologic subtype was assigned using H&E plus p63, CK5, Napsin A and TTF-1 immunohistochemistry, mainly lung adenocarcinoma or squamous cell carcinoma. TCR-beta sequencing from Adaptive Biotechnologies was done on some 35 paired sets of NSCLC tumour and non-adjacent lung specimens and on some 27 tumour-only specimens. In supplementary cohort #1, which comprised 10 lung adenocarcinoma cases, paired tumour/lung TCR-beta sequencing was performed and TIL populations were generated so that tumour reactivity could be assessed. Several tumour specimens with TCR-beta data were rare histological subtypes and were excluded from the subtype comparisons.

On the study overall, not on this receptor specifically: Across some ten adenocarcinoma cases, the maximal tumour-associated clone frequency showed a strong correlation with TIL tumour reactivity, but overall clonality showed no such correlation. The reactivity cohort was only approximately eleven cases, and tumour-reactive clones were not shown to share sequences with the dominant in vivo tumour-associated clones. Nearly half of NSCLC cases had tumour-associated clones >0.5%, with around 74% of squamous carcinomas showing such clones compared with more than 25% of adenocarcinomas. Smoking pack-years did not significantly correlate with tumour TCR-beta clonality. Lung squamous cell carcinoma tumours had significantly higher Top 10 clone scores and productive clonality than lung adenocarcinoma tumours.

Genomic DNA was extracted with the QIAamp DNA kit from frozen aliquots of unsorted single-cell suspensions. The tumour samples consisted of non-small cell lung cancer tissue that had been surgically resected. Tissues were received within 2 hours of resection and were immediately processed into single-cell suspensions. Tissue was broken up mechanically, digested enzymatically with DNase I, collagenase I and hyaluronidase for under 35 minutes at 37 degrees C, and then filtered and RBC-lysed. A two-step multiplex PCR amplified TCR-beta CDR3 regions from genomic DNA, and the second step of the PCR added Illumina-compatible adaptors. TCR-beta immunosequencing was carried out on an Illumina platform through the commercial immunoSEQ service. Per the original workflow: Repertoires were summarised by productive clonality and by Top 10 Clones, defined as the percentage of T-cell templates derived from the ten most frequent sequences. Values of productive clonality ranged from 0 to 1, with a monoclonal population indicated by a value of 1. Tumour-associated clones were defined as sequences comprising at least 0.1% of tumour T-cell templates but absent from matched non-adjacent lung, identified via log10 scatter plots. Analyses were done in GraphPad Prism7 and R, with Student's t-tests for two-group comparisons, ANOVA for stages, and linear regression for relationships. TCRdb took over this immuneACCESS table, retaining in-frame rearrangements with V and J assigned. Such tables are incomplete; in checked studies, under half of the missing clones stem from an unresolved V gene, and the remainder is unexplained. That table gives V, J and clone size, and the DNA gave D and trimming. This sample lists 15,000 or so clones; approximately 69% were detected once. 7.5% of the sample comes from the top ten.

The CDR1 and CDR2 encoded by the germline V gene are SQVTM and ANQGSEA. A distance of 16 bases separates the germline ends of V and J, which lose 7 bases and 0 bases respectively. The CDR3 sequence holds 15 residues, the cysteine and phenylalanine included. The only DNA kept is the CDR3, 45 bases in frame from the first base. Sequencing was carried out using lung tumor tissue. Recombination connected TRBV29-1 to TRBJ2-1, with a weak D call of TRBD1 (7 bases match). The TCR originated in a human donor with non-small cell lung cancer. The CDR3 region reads CSGGDSPFSYNEQFF. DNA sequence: TGCAGCGGCGGGGACAGCCCCTTCTCCTACAATGAGCAGTTCTTC.